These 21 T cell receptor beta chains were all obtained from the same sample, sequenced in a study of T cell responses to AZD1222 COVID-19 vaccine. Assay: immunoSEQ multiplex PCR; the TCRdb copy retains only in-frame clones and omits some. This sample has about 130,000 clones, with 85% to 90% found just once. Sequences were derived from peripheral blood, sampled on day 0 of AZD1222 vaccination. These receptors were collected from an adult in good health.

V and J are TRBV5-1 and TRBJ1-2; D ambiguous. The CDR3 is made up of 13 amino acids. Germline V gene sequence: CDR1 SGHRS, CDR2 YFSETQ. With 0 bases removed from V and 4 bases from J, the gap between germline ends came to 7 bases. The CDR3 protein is CASSLERIYGYTF. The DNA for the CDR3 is TGCGCCAGCAGCTTGGAACGGATCTATGGCTACACCTTC.

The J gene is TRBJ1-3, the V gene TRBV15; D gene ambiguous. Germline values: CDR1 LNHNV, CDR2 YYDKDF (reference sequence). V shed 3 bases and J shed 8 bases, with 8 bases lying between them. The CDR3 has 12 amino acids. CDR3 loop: CATSRVEDTIYF. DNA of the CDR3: TGTGCCACCAGCAGGGTCGAAGACACCATATATTTT.

DNA for the CDR3: TGTGCCAGTCTTACGGGATTTGGGGAGAAACTGTTTTTT. The encoded protein is CASLTGFGEKLFF. This chain connects TRBV30 to TRBJ1-4; D ambiguous. The V end lost 8 bases, the J end lost 11 bases, and 21 bases lay between the germline ends. CDR3 length: 13 amino acids. Germline V gene data show CDR1 as GTSNPN and CDR2 as SVGIG (reference sequence).

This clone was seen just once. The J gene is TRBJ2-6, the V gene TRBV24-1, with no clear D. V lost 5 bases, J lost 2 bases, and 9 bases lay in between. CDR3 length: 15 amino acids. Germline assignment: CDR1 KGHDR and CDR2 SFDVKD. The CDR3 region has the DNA TGTGCCACCAGTGCCTCTACACCTGGGGCCAACGTCCTGACTTTC. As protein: CATSASTPGANVLTF.

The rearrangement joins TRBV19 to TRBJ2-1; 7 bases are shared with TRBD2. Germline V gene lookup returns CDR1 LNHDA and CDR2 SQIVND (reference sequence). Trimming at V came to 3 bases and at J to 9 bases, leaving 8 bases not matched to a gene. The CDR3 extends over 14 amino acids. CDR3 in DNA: TGTGCCAGTAGTATTCTCGGCGGGAGCGGTGAGCAGTTCTTC. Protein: CASSILGGSGEQFF.

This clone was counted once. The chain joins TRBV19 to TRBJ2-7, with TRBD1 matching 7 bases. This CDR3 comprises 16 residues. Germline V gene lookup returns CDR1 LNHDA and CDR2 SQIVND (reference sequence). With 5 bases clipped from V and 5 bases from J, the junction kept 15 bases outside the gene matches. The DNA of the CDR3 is TGTGCCAGTAGTCCAGGGACAGCCCGTCTCATTAACGAGCAGTACTTC. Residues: CASSPGTARLINEQYF.

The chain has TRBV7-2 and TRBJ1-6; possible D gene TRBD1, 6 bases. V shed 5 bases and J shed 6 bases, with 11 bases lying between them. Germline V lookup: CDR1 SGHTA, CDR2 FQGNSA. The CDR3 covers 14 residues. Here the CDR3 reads CASSTRDINSPLHF. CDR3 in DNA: TGTGCCAGCAGCACCCGGGACATTAATTCACCCCTCCACTTT. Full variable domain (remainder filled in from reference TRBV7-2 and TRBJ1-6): GAGVSQSPSNKVTEKGKDVELRCDPISGHTALYWYRQSLGQGLEFLIYFQGNSAPDKSGLPSDRFSAERTGGSVSTLTIQRTQQEDSAVYLCASSTRDINSPLHFGNGTRLTVT.

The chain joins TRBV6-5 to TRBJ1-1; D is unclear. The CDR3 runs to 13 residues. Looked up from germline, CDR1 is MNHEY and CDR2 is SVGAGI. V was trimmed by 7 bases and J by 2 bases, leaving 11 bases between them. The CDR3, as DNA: TGTGCCAGCATGCCGGGTCCAAACACTGAAGCTTTCTTT. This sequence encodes CASMPGPNTEAFF.

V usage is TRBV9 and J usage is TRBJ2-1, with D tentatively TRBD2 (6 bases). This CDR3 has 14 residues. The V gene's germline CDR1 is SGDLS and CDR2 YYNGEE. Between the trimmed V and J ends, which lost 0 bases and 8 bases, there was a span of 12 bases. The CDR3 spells CASSVDRGNDEQFF. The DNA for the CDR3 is TGTGCCAGCAGCGTAGATCGGGGGAACGATGAGCAGTTCTTC.

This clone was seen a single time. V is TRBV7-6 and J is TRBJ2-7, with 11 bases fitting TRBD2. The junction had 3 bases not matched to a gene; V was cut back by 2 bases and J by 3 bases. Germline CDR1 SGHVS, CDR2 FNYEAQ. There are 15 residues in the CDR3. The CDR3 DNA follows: TGTGCCAGCAGCTTAATAGCGGGAGGGGACTACGAGCAGTACTTC. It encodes CASSLIAGGDYEQYF.

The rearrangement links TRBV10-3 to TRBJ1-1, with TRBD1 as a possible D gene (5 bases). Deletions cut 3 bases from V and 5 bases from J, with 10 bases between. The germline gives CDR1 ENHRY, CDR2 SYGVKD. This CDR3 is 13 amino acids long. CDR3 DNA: TGTGCCATCAGTGATTCCAGGGCAACTGAAGCTTTCTTT. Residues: CAISDSRATEAFF.

CDR3 coding DNA: TGTGCCAGCAGTGAGCAGCCAAACTATGGCTACACCTTC. It yields the protein CASSEQPNYGYTF. The chain employs TRBV6-1 and TRBJ1-2; no firm D call. Trimming removed 3 bases from V and 2 bases from J, with 7 bases in between. The length of the CDR3 is 13 residues. Germline values: CDR1 MNHNS, CDR2 SASEGT.

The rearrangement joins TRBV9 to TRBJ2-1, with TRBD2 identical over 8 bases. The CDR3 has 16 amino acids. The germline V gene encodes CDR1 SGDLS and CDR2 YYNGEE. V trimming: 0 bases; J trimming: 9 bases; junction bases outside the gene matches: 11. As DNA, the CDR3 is TGTGCCAGCAGCGTAGGATCGGGGGGGCTTTTAGGTGAGCAGTTCTTC. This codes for CASSVGSGGLLGEQFF.

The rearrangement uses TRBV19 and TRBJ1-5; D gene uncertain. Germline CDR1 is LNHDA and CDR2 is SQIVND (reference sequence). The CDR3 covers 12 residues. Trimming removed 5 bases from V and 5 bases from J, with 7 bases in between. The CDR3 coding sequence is TGTGCCAGTAGTTCGGGGTATCAGCCCCAGCATTTT. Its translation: CASSSGYQPQHF.

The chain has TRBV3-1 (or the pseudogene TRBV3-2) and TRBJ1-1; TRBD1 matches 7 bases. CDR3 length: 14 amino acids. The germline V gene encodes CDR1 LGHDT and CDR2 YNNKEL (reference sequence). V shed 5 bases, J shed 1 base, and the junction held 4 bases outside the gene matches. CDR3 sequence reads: CASSLGQQNTEAFF. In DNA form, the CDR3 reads TGTGCCAGCAGCTTGGGACAGCAGAACACTGAAGCTTTCTTT.

The CDR3 is CAWSVLSPGQARREDKTGELFF. The CDR3 region has the DNA TGTGCCTGGAGTGTGCTCTCTCCGGGACAGGCTCGCCGAGAGGACAAGACCGGGGAGCTGTTTTTT. The chain carries TRBV30 and TRBJ2-2, with TRBD1 identical over 8 bases. The CDR3 contains 22 residues. CDR1 GTSNPN and CDR2 SVGIG come from the germline V gene (reference sequence). Trimming removed 0 bases from V and 5 bases from J; junction bases left unmatched: 26. Filled out from reference TRBV30 and TRBJ2-2, the complete variable domain reads SQTIHQWPATLVQPVGSPLSLECTVEGTSNPNLYWYRQAAGRGLQLLFYSVGIGQISSEVPQNLSASRPQDRQFILSSKKLLLSDSGFYLCAWSVLSPGQARREDKTGELFFGEGSRLTVL.

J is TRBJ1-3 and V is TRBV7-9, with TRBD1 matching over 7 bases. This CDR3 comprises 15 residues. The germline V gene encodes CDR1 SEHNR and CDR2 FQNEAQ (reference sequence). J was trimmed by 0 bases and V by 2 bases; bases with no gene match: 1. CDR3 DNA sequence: TGTGCCAGCAGCTTACCAGGGGGCTCTGGAAACACCATATATTTT. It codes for CASSLPGGSGNTIYF.

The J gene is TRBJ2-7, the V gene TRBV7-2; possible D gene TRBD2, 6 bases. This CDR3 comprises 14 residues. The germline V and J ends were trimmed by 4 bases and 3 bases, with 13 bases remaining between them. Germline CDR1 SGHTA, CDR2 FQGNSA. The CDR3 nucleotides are TGTGCCAGCAGCTCGCTTGTCGGGAGCTACGAGCAGTACTTC. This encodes CASSSLVGSYEQYF.

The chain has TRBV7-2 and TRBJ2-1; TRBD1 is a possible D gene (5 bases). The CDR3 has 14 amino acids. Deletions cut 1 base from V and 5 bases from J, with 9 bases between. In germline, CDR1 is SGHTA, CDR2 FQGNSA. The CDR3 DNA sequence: TGTGCCAGCAGCTTAGAGGACATAGACAATGAGCAGTTCTTC. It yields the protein CASSLEDIDNEQFF.

DNA of the CDR3: TGTGCCAGCAGCTTGCTGGGCCTAGCGGGAGGGTCCACAGATACGCAGTATTTT. Amino acids: CASSLLGLAGGSTDTQYF. V and J are TRBV5-4 and TRBJ2-3; 12 bases are a match to TRBD2. Losses at the gene ends were 1 base for V and 2 bases for J; bases not matched to a gene: 8. The CDR3 totals 18 residues. CDR1 is SGHNT and CDR2 is YYREEE in the germline V gene (reference sequence). Full variable domain (outside the CDR3, taken from reference TRBV5-4 and TRBJ2-3): ETGVTQSPTHLIKTRGQQVTLRCSSQSGHNTVSWYQQALGQGPQFIFQYYREEENGRGNFPPRFSGLQFPNYSSELNVNALELDDSALYLCASSLLGLAGGSTDTQYFGPGTRLTVL.

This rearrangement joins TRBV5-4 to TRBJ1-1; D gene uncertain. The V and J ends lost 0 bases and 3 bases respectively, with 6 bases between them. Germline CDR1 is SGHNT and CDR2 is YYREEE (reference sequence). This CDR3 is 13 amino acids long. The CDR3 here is CASSLAQDTEAFF. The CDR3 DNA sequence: TGTGCCAGCAGCTTGGCCCAAGACACTGAAGCTTTCTTT.